The following is a T cell receptor (beta chain) sequence with its context. Per the original methods: The assay estimated nucleated cells by amplifying reference gene primers. Assay: immunoSEQ multiplex PCR; the TCRdb copy retains only in-frame clones and omits some. Clone size and the V and J calls come from that table; the DNA yielded D and trimming. The sample yields about 150,000 clones, around 73% seen once. The data derive from a study of blood T cell repertoires in COVID-19. Study information: Whether acute or convalescent, the COVID-19 samples came from the United States, Italy and Spain. The cDNA or gDNA used as material had been derived from T cells, B-cell-depleted T cells, or PBMCs.

The sequenced material came from peripheral blood. The receptor was isolated from a man aged 60 to 75 who had recovered from COVID-19.

Here the CDR3 reads CAWSPRTGTREKLFF. CDR3 in DNA: TGTGCCTGGAGTCCTCGGACAGGGACGCGTGAAAAACTGTTTTTT. The genes are TRBV30 and TRBJ1-4, with 8 nucleotides matching TRBD1. The CDR3 totals 15 residues. V shed 2 bases, J shed 7 bases, and the junction held 9 bases outside the gene matches. The germline gives CDR1 GTSNPN, CDR2 SVGIG (reference sequence).